These T cell receptor beta chains were read from a single sample in a study of cytomegalovirus exposure and HLA in healthy donors. This table comes from immunoSEQ multiplex PCR, and its TCRdb copy is limited to in-frame clones, with some not included. Its table records around 97,000 clones. Sequencing was carried out using PBMCs. The receptor source for this set is a man between 40 and 49 years old in good health and CMV-seronegative. Both conserved end residues are part of each CDR3. D genes are given only for firm matches.

cdr3_nt	cdr3_aa	j_call	d_call	v_call
TGTGCCAGCAATCTAGCGGGAGGGTCCTACGAGCAGTACTTC	CASNLAGGSYEQYF	TRBJ2-7	TRBD2	TRBV6-1
TGTGCCAGCAGCTTAGGTGGCAACCAAGAGACCCAGTACTTC	CASSLGGNQETQYF	TRBJ2-5	NA	TRBV7-2
TGTGCCAGTAAAGGGGGGGTTCGCAATCAGCCCCAACATTTT	CASKGGVRNQPQHF	TRBJ1-5	NA	TRBV19
TGTGCCAGTAGGACGGAAGCGGGACGTACCGGGGAGCTGTTTTTT	CASRTEAGRTGELFF	TRBJ2-2	TRBD2	TRBV19
TGTGCCAGCAGAGATAGCGGGAGAGGTTTTAAGTACAATGAGCAGTTCTTC	CASRDSGRGFKYNEQFF	TRBJ2-1	TRBD2	TRBV7-9
TGTGCCAGTAGTCGAATCCGGGACAGAAATCAGCCCCAGCATTTT	CASSRIRDRNQPQHF	TRBJ1-5	TRBD1	TRBV19
TGTGCCAGCAGTTTACTTGGCGGGAGTTTAGATACGCAGTATTTT	CASSLLGGSLDTQYF	TRBJ2-3	TRBD2	TRBV28
TGTGCCAGCAGTTACTCCTCAGGGGTGGAGACCCAGTACTTC	CASSYSSGVETQYF	TRBJ2-5	NA	TRBV6-5
TGTGCCAGCAGTTTGGGCAGGGGGCAATTTTTGTACTTC	CASSLGRGQFLYF	TRBJ2-7	TRBD1	TRBV28
TGTGCCAGCAGTTTCTCTCCGGTTCACCGTCCTCGTCTGGCCAAAAACATTCAGTACTTC	CASSFSPVHRPRLAKNIQYF	TRBJ2-4	NA	TRBV27
TGTGCCAGCAGCTTAGTAGCGGGCATCTACAATGAGCAGTTCTTC	CASSLVAGIYNEQFF	TRBJ2-1	TRBD2	TRBV11-2
TGTGCCAGCTCACCGCAGGGGACAGGGTGGTCTCAGCCCCAGCATTTT	CASSPQGTGWSQPQHF	TRBJ1-5	TRBD1	TRBV18
TGTGCCGGCAGCTCTGGGACTAGCGGGATAGGCTCCTACGAGCAGTACTTC	CAGSSGTSGIGSYEQYF	TRBJ2-7	TRBD2	TRBV7-8
TGTGCCAGCAGTGTATACCCAGCGGGACCCACCGGGGAGCTGTTTTTT	CASSVYPAGPTGELFF	TRBJ2-2	TRBD2	TRBV9
TGTGCCAGTAGTATAGCCCTCGGACACTACGAGCAGTACTTC	CASSIALGHYEQYF	TRBJ2-7	NA	TRBV19
TGTGCCAGTAGTGCGGACAGGGGCTCTGAGCAGTTCTTC	CASSADRGSEQFF	TRBJ2-1	TRBD1	TRBV19
TGTGCCTGGAGTAAGTCGTGGACTAGCGGGAGCACAGATACGCAGTATTTT	CAWSKSWTSGSTDTQYF	TRBJ2-3	TRBD2	TRBV30
TGCGCCAGCAGCTTCGACGGGACTGAAGCTTTCTTT	CASSFDGTEAFF	TRBJ1-1	NA	TRBV5-1
TGTGCCAGCAGCTTAGATTTTTGTTCTGGGCACCAGGACTGTTCCTACGAGCAGTACTTC	CASSLDFCSGHQDCSYEQYF	TRBJ2-7	NA	TRBV11-2
TGTGCCAGCAGAAGCCTCCTGAACACTGAAGCTTTCTTT	CASRSLLNTEAFF	TRBJ1-1	NA	TRBV13
TGTGCCAGCAGCTTAGTCGGGGGGTCGACCACCGGGGAGCTGTTTTTT	CASSLVGGSTTGELFF	TRBJ2-2	TRBD2	TRBV7-2
TGTGCCAGCAGTAGGACTAGCGGGAGGGTCAATGAGCAGTTCTTC	CASSRTSGRVNEQFF	TRBJ2-1	TRBD2	TRBV7-8
TGCGCCAGCAGCTTGACAGGGGCGCAATATACTGAAGCTTTCTTT	CASSLTGAQYTEAFF	TRBJ1-1	TRBD1	TRBV5-1
TGTGCCAGCAGCCAAAGGAGCACTGAAGCTTTCTTT	CASSQRSTEAFF	TRBJ1-1	NA	TRBV4-2
TGTGCCAGTAGCCTAGCCCTTCAAGAGACCCAGTACTTC	CASSLALQETQYF	TRBJ2-5	NA	TRBV19
TGTGCCAGCAGCCGGGGGAGCGGGGGGGCTGGAGAGACCCAGTACTTC	CASSRGSGGAGETQYF	TRBJ2-5	TRBD2	TRBV7-7
TGTGCCAGCAGCTTAACAGGGGGCGAGGCTGAAGCTTTCTTT	CASSLTGGEAEAFF	TRBJ1-1	TRBD1	TRBV7-6
TGTGCCAGCAGCTTTGGAGACTCTGGAAACACCATATATTTT	CASSFGDSGNTIYF	TRBJ1-3	NA	TRBV7-8
TGTGCCAGCAGCTTAGAGGGGGGTGCCGGGGAGCTGTTTTTT	CASSLEGGAGELFF	TRBJ2-2	NA	TRBV11-3
TGTGCCAGCTCCGTACAGGGAGTCGGCATGAACACTGAAGCTTTCTTT	CASSVQGVGMNTEAFF	TRBJ1-1	NA	TRBV7-2
TGCGCCAGCAGCGCCGGTTTACAGGGAACTGGAAACACCATATATTTT	CASSAGLQGTGNTIYF	TRBJ1-3	NA	TRBV5-1
TGTGCCAGTAGTCGAGGGACAGGCGAAAATCAGCCCCAGCATTTT	CASSRGTGENQPQHF	TRBJ1-5	TRBD1	TRBV19
TGTGCCAGCAGCTTCGGTCGGGGCAGGGGTATTGGCGGGGAGACCCAGTACTTC	CASSFGRGRGIGGETQYF	TRBJ2-5	NA	TRBV5-6
TGCGCCAGCTCCGGACTAGCGGGATCCGGGGAGACCCAGTACTTC	CASSGLAGSGETQYF	TRBJ2-5	TRBD2	TRBV5-1
TGTGCCAGCAGTTTATTAGTACTAGCTGGGGCAGATACGCAGTATTTT	CASSLLVLAGADTQYF	TRBJ2-3	NA	TRBV27
TGTGCCTGGAGAAACCCGGCGGGCACTGAAGCTTTCTTT	CAWRNPAGTEAFF	TRBJ1-1	NA	TRBV30